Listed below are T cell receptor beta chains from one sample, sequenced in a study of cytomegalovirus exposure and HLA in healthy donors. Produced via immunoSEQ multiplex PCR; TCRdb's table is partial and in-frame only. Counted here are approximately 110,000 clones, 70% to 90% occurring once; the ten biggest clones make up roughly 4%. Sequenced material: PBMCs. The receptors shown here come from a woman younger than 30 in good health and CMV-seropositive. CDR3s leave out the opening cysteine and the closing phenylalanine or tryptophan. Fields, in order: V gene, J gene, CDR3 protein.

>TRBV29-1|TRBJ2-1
STLERGAPNEQF
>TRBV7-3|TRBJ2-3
ASSLAGVGTDTQY
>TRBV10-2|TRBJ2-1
ASSVIATSYNEQF
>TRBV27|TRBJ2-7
ASRLAGPTYEQY
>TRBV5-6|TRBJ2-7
ASSLGTSSSYEQY
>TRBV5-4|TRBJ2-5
ASSGRDSRETQY
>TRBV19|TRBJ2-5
ARLEETQY
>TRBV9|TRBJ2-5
ASSGRQGAMGETQY
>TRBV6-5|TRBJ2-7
ASSYRDSYEQY
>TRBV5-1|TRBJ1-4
ASSLGLREPNEKLF
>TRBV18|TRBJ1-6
ASSPGGPRTPLH
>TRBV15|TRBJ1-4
ATSEQGLNEKLF
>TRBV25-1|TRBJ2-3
ASSEPGLALESTQY
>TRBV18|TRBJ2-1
ASSLRGQTYNEQF
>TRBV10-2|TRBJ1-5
ASSESSSNQPQH
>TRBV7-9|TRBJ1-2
ASSLVGQFNYGYT
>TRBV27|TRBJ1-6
ASSPRGQFSPLH
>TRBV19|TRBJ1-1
ASSLGENTEAF
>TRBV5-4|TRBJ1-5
ASSLVPGDSNQPQH
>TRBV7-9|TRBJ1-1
ATVQGTEAF
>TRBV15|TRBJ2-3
AILDRRISTDTQY
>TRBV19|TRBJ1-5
ASSPTGLSNQPQH
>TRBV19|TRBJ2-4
ASSDRDRELAKNIQY
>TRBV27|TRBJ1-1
ASSRTGEAF
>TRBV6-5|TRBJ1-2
ASSYGTGVDGYT
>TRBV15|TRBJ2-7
ATSRDPTGDRTYEQY
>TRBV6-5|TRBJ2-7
ASRPPGQLYEQY
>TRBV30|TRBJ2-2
ACSRTRNTGELF
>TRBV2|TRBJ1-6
ASSEGLNNSPLH
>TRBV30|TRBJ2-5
AWTSGRATWGTQY
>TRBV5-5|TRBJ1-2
ASSRYRENNYGYT
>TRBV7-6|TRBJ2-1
ASSIGQGRNEQF